These T cell receptor beta chains were read from a single sample in a study of T cell changes during pregnancy in multiple sclerosis. This table comes from immunoSEQ multiplex PCR, and its TCRdb copy is limited to in-frame clones, with some not included. The table has 40,000 to 45,000 clones, around 94% seen once. The material was peripheral blood, obtained in the third trimester of pregnancy. Every receptor here comes from a female donor with multiple sclerosis, enrolled in a pregnancy study. Both conserved end residues are part of each CDR3. The D gene is left open where the match is weak. Clone sizes are given selectively: once, few, many, or a class where the clone is expanded.

J gene | V gene | clone size | D gene | CDR3 protein | CDR3 DNA
TRBJ1-1 | TRBV6-6 | . | TRBD1 | CASNPGQGLVGAFF | TGTGCCAGCAATCCGGGACAGGGACTTGTGGGCGCTTTCTTT
TRBJ1-6 | TRBV27 | . | . | CASSLSRVNSPLHF | TGTGCCAGCAGTTTATCCAGGGTTAATTCACCCCTCCACTTT
TRBJ1-5 | TRBV6-1 | . | . | CASSQGFSNQPQHF | TGTGCCAGCAGCCAGGGATTTAGCAATCAGCCCCAGCATTTT
TRBJ2-2 | TRBV27 | . | TRBD1 | CASRDRGGELFF | TGTGCCAGCAGGGACAGGGGCGGGGAGCTGTTTTTT
TRBJ2-7 | TRBV7-9 | . | TRBD2 | CASSFGSGRRLGEQYF | TGTGCCAGCAGCTTCGGCAGCGGGAGAAGGTTGGGCGAGCAGTACTTC
TRBJ2-1 | TRBV7-9 | once | TRBD2 | CASSSKATSGGPAYNEQFF | TGTGCCAGCAGCTCAAAGGCCACTAGCGGGGGGCCCGCCTACAATGAGCAGTTCTTC
TRBJ2-7 | TRBV5-1 | . | . | CASSLPGDEQYF | TGCGCCAGCAGCTTGCCAGGGGACGAGCAGTACTTC
TRBJ2-5 | TRBV5-6 | . | TRBD1 | CASSLIPGQGQETQYF | TGTGCCAGCAGCTTAATTCCTGGACAGGGTCAAGAGACCCAGTACTTC
TRBJ2-2 | TRBV11-2 | . | . | CASSLQNTGELFF | TGTGCCAGCAGCTTACAGAACACCGGGGAGCTGTTTTTT
TRBJ2-2 | TRBV27 | . | . | CASSPLTGELFF | TGTGCCAGCAGTCCACTCACCGGGGAGCTGTTTTTT
TRBJ2-2 | TRBV21-1 | . | . | CASSRDSEMNTGELFF | TGTGCCAGCAGCAGAGACAGCGAGATGAACACCGGGGAGCTGTTTTTT
TRBJ1-5 | TRBV4-1 | . | TRBD1 | CASSQVGQGAVQPQHF | TGCGCCAGCAGCCAAGTCGGACAGGGGGCGGTTCAGCCCCAGCATTTT
TRBJ2-2 | TRBV6-4 | . | . | CASSDKNTGELFF | TGTGCCAGCAGTGATAAAAACACCGGGGAGCTGTTTTTT
TRBJ1-4 | TRBV28 | . | TRBD1 | CASSPDRVNNEKLFF | TGTGCCAGCAGCCCGGACAGGGTCAATAATGAAAAACTGTTTTTT
TRBJ1-1 | TRBV4-3 | . | TRBD1 | CASSQDAQGVTITEAFF | TGCGCCAGCAGCCAAGATGCCCAGGGGGTCACAATCACTGAAGCTTTCTTT
TRBJ2-1 | TRBV27 | . | TRBD2 | CASKTSGSNEQFF | TGTGCCAGCAAAACTAGCGGGAGTAATGAGCAGTTCTTC